The 30 T cell receptor beta chains presented below share a single source sample, sequenced in a study of radiation and T cells in renal cell carcinoma. This table comes from immunoSEQ multiplex PCR, and its TCRdb copy is limited to in-frame clones, with some not included. The repertoire holds under 55,000 clones, with 83% as singletons. Time point: baseline pretreatment blood. As for treatment: 15 Gy SBRT to primary tumor, nephrectomy 4 weeks later. The sequencing here drew on blood, taken from a patient whose treatment included radiotherapy and nephrectomy. These receptors originate from a woman aged 65 to 85 with renal cell carcinoma.

The chain joins TRBV5-8 to TRBJ1-1, with 7 positions matching TRBD1. Germline values: CDR1 SGHTS, CDR2 YDEGEE. The CDR3 consists of 14 residues. The V and J ends lost 4 bases and 5 bases, in that order; junction bases with no gene match: 8. The CDR3 protein is CASSPLTGRTEAFF. CDR3 coding DNA: TGTGCCAGCAGCCCGCTGACAGGGCGAACTGAAGCTTTCTTT.

The chain employs TRBV11-2 and TRBJ1-5; a possible D gene is TRBD1 (5 bases). The CDR3 is 15 residues long. The germline V and J ends were trimmed by 1 base and 4 bases, with 11 bases remaining between them. Germline V lookup: CDR1 SGHAT, CDR2 FQNNGV. In nucleotides, the CDR3 is TGTGCCAGCAGCTTAGCGGACACCCCTAATCAGCCCCAGCATTTT. Translation gives CASSLADTPNQPQHF.

This chain joins TRBV27 and TRBJ2-7; 11 bases map to TRBD1. The CDR3 spans 14 residues. The V segment lost 3 bases and the J segment 6 bases; nucleotides outside the gene matches: 4. CDR1 MNHEY and CDR2 SMNVEV come from the germline V gene (reference sequence). CDR3 residues: CASSFGTGGGEQYF. In DNA form, the CDR3 reads TGTGCCAGCAGTTTCGGGACAGGGGGGGGCGAGCAGTACTTC.

This chain uses TRBV4-2 with TRBJ2-1; possibly TRBD1 for D (6 bases). Germline V gene lookup returns CDR1 LGHNA and CDR2 YNFKEQ. The CDR3 is 15 amino acids. V lost 4 bases to trimming and J lost 7 bases, with 17 bases between them. In DNA form, the CDR3 reads TGTGCCAGCAGCCCCCGGACAGCGACCAGGAATGAGCAGTTCTTC. As protein: CASSPRTATRNEQFF.

The V call is TRBV2, the J call TRBJ2-3, with D possibly TRBD1 on 6 matching bases. The V end was cut by 7 bases, the J end by 0 bases, with 11 bases between. Germline-derived CDR1 and CDR2 are SNHLY and FYNNEI. The CDR3 loop spans 14 amino acids. The CDR3 sequence: CASNQGHSTDTQYF. Here the CDR3 DNA reads TGTGCCAGCAATCAGGGACACAGCACAGATACGCAGTATTTT.

This clone came up once. CDR3 DNA: TGTGCCTTACGAGACTCTGGAAACACCATATATTTT. The encoded protein is CALRDSGNTIYF. The V gene is TRBV30, the J gene TRBJ1-3; D ambiguous. Trimming stripped 7 bases from V and 0 bases from J, with 7 bases between. The CDR3 has 12 amino acids. Germline V gene lookup returns CDR1 GTSNPN and CDR2 SVGIG (reference sequence).

This rearrangement joins TRBV11-2 to TRBJ1-1, with D tentatively TRBD1 (5 bases). Germline CDR1 is SGHAT and CDR2 is FQNNGV. Trimming pared 5 bases from V and 10 bases from J, leaving 17 bases between. The length of the CDR3 is 13 residues. The CDR3 loop is CASSRRVQVGAFF. CDR3 DNA sequence: TGTGCCAGCAGCCGCAGGGTGCAGGTCGGAGCTTTCTTT.

The V gene is TRBV7-9, the J gene TRBJ1-1; possibly TRBD1 for D (6 bases). Trimming left V 1 base short and J 4 bases short, with 13 bases between. In germline, CDR1 is SEHNR, CDR2 FQNEAQ (reference sequence). The CDR3 loop spans 15 amino acids. CDR3 loop: CASSLDYVGGTEAFF. Here the CDR3 DNA reads TGTGCCAGCAGCTTAGATTACGTAGGGGGCACTGAAGCTTTCTTT.

V and J are TRBV12-5 and TRBJ2-2; 11 bases are a match to TRBD1. The CDR3 is 15 amino acids. Trimming took 5 bases from V and 7 from J; bases not matched to a gene: 6. Per germline, CDR1 LGHNT and CDR2 FRNRAP. DNA of the CDR3: TGTGCTAGTGGTCCCGGACAGGGGGCGGACGGGGAGCTGTTTTTT. It specifies CASGPGQGADGELFF.

V gene TRBV6-1 combines with J gene TRBJ2-7, with D maybe TRBD1 (6 bases). The CDR3 covers 15 residues. Germline V gene data show CDR1 as MNHNS and CDR2 as SASEGT. V was cut by 0 bases and J by 6 bases, with 15 bases left in between. The CDR3 is CASSEAPAQGGEQYF. The DNA of the CDR3 is TGTGCCAGCAGTGAAGCTCCGGCACAGGGCGGCGAGCAGTACTTC.

This clone was found a few times. The V gene is TRBV4-1, the J gene TRBJ2-7; 10 nucleotides line up with TRBD2. Germline V CDR1 and CDR2: MGHRA, YSYEKL. The CDR3 loop spans 15 amino acids. With V trimmed by 2 bases and J by 2 bases, 3 bases remained unmatched. The CDR3 nucleotides are TGCGCCAGCAGCCAAAAGCGGGAGGGAACCTACGAGCAGTACTTC. It encodes CASSQKREGTYEQYF.

CDR3 loop: CTSSQDLMRGYTF. The CDR3 DNA sequence: TGCACCAGCAGCCAGGACCTAATGCGTGGCTACACCTTC. The J gene is TRBJ1-2, the V gene TRBV1. TRBV1 is labeled a pseudogene. The CDR3 loop spans 13 amino acids.

This clone has only a few counts. The genes are TRBV5-1 and TRBJ1-3; D is undetermined. The CDR3 contains 14 residues. V was cut by 4 bases and J by 2 bases, with 10 bases left in between. CDR1 is SGHRS and CDR2 is YFSETQ in the germline V gene. The CDR3 here is CASSPAGAGNTIYF. CDR3 sequence (DNA): TGCGCCAGCAGCCCCGCAGGCGCTGGAAACACCATATATTTT.

The chain couples TRBV5-1 to TRBJ2-7, with D possibly matching TRBD2 (7 bases). The CDR3 has 14 amino acids. The germline V and J ends were trimmed by 2 bases and 2 bases, with 11 bases remaining between them. Germline loops: CDR1 SGHRS, CDR2 YFSETQ. The CDR3 DNA follows: TGCGCCAGCAGCTTCGGGGGGCCGCCCTACGAGCAGTACTTC. It translates to CASSFGGPPYEQYF.

A word on this clone: This sample also contains other DNA sequences that code for the same CDR3. The chain has TRBV5-6 and TRBJ1-5; D unclear. The CDR3 covers 13 residues. Germline V gives CDR1 SGHDT, CDR2 YYEEEE. The V and J ends lost 1 base and 4 bases respectively, with 6 bases between them. Here the CDR3 reads CASSLLGNQPQHF. The CDR3 bases are TGTGCCAGCAGCTTGCTGGGGAATCAGCCCCAGCATTTT.

This chain uses TRBV10-3 with TRBJ2-3; 9 bases agree with TRBD2. The CDR3 is made up of 16 amino acids. Germline V gene sequence: CDR1 ENHRY, CDR2 SYGVKD. The J segment lost 0 bases and the V segment lost 2 bases, leaving 3 bases of the junction unmatched. The CDR3 sequence is CAISEGTSGSTDTQYF. Here the CDR3 DNA reads TGTGCCATCAGTGAGGGTACTAGCGGGAGCACAGATACGCAGTATTTT.

In its sample, this clone was seen a few times. The chain carries TRBV19 and TRBJ2-2; the D gene could be TRBD1 or TRBD2 (5 bases each). The germline V gene has CDR1 LNHDA and CDR2 SQIVND (reference sequence). V lost 8 bases, J lost 0 bases, and 10 bases lay in between. The CDR3 extends over 14 amino acids. The DNA for the CDR3 is TGTGCCAGTGACCAGGGAGCGAACACCGGGGAGCTGTTTTTT. Translating gives CASDQGANTGELFF.

This clone was recorded a few times. V usage is TRBV6-6 and J usage is TRBJ1-2; 7 nucleotides line up with TRBD1. This CDR3 has 15 amino acids. J lost 5 bases, V lost 0 bases, and 6 bases had no gene match. Germline V gives CDR1 MNHNY, CDR2 SVGAGI (reference sequence). CDR3 residues: CASSYSSQGGYGYTF. The CDR3 DNA reads TGTGCCAGCAGTTACTCGAGTCAGGGGGGGTATGGCTACACCTTC.

The CDR3, as DNA: TGCGCCAGCAGTGACGGCAGGGCAGTGGGGGAAAAACTGTTTTTT. Translated, it gives CASSDGRAVGEKLFF. The chain links TRBV10-2 to TRBJ1-4; maybe TRBD1 (5 bases). Between the trimmed V and J ends, which lost 3 bases and 8 bases, there was a span of 16 bases. This CDR3 contains 15 residues. The germline CDR1 and CDR2 sequences are WSHSY and SAAADI.

This sequence joins TRBV9 and TRBJ2-2, with D possibly matching TRBD2 (6 bases). Germline loops: CDR1 SGDLS, CDR2 YYNGEE. V was trimmed by 4 bases and J by 5 bases, leaving 12 bases between them. The CDR3 runs 14 residues. The CDR3 DNA reads TGTGCCAGCAGCTCAGGGACTGGAACCGGGGAGCTGTTTTTT. It specifies CASSSGTGTGELFF.

This chain connects TRBV2 to TRBJ2-3; 9 nucleotides match TRBD2. Per germline, CDR1 SNHLY and CDR2 FYNNEI. The V gene end was trimmed by 7 bases and the J gene end by 6 bases; junction bases not matched to a gene: 11. The CDR3 runs to 15 residues. CDR3 DNA sequence: TGTGCCAGCATGAGCCCAGCGGGAGGCAGGGATACGCAGTATTTT. This sequence encodes CASMSPAGGRDTQYF. The variable domain in full, completed from reference TRBV2 and TRBJ2-3, reads EPEVTQTPSHQVTQMGQEVILRCVPISNHLYFYWYRQILGQKVEFLVSFYNNEISEKSEIFDDQFSVERPDGSNFTLKIRSTKLEDSAMYFCASMSPAGGRDTQYFGPGTRLTVL.

The chain couples TRBV22-1 to TRBJ2-6. TRBV22-1 is marked as a pseudogene. The CDR3 consists of 17 residues. The CDR3: CPGSVLGEQSRANVLTF. The CDR3 DNA follows: TGTCCTGGGAGTGTTCTCGGCGAACAAAGTCGGGCCAACGTCCTGACTTTC.

The V and J genes are TRBV5-1 and TRBJ1-1, with D perhaps TRBD1 (6 bases). V was clipped by 4 bases and J by 3 bases, with 19 bases between them. The CDR3 loop spans 16 amino acids. CDR1 is SGHRS, CDR2 YFSETQ, per germline. The CDR3 DNA reads as TGCGCCAGCAGCCCCGCTCCTCGGGCAGGGGACACTGAAGCTTTCTTT. This encodes CASSPAPRAGDTEAFF.

This clone has only a few counts. J is TRBJ2-5 and V is TRBV5-4; 12 positions agree with TRBD2. The CDR3 is 16 amino acids. The V and J ends lost 2 bases and 5 bases, in that order; junction bases with no gene match: 7. Germline V gene data show CDR1 as SGHNT and CDR2 as YYREEE (reference sequence). The CDR3 is CASSLFLAGGGETQYF. The DNA for the CDR3 is TGTGCCAGCAGCTTATTCCTAGCGGGAGGGGGGGAGACCCAGTACTTC.

The chain carries TRBV5-6 and TRBJ2-7; 9 bases align to TRBD2. Unmatched junction bases numbered 13, after V lost 4 bases and J lost 5 bases. The CDR3 spans 16 residues. CDR1 is SGHDT, CDR2 YYEEEE, per germline. The CDR3 DNA sequence: TGTGCCAGCAGCCGGCTGGCGGGGGGGCCCCAAGACGAGCAGTACTTC. It translates to CASSRLAGGPQDEQYF.

The chain has TRBV19 and TRBJ2-3, with D perhaps given as TRBD1 or TRBD2 (5 bases each). CDR3 length: 13 residues. V gave up 3 bases and J gave up 7 bases, with 11 bases separating them. The germline V gene has CDR1 LNHDA and CDR2 SQIVND (reference sequence). The CDR3 bases are TGTGCCAGTAGTATCTCGGGACCCAATACGCAGTATTTT. As protein: CASSISGPNTQYF.

The rearrangement uses TRBV7-9 and TRBJ1-1, with D tentatively TRBD1 (5 bases). The V and J ends lost 0 bases and 3 bases respectively, with 5 bases between them. The CDR3 spans 13 residues. Per the germline V gene, CDR1 is SEHNR and CDR2 is FQNEAQ (reference sequence). The CDR3 nucleotides read TGTGCCAGCAGCTTAGCGGGGGACACTGAAGCTTTCTTT. Translating it yields CASSLAGDTEAFF.

This clone was found once. J is TRBJ2-3 and V is TRBV4-2, with a tentative D call TRBD2 (6 bases). V gave up 4 bases and J gave up 0 bases, with 11 bases separating them. The CDR3 covers 15 residues. Germline loops: CDR1 LGHNA, CDR2 YNFKEQ. CDR3 in amino acids: CASSPRGLSTDTQYF. The CDR3 region has the DNA TGTGCCAGCAGCCCCCGGGGGTTAAGCACAGATACGCAGTATTTT.

V usage is TRBV27 and J usage is TRBJ2-6; tentative D call: TRBD1 (6 bases). V was shortened by 0 bases and J by 0 bases, with 9 bases between the two germline ends. The germline V gene has CDR1 MNHEY and CDR2 SMNVEV (reference sequence). This CDR3 region has 17 residues. The CDR3 sequence: CASSLSGQISGANVLTF. The CDR3 DNA reads TGTGCCAGCAGTTTATCCGGACAGATCTCTGGGGCCAACGTCCTGACTTTC.

The chain employs TRBV29-1 and TRBJ2-5, with 7 bases that match TRBD1. The end of the DNA fits TRBJ2-7 better, so the J call may be wrong. The CDR3 length is 14 residues. Germline values: CDR1 SQVTM, CDR2 ANQGSEA. The CDR3, as DNA: TGCAGCGTTGCTTGGACAGGCATCGCCAACGAGCAGTACTTC. It specifies CSVAWTGIANEQYF.